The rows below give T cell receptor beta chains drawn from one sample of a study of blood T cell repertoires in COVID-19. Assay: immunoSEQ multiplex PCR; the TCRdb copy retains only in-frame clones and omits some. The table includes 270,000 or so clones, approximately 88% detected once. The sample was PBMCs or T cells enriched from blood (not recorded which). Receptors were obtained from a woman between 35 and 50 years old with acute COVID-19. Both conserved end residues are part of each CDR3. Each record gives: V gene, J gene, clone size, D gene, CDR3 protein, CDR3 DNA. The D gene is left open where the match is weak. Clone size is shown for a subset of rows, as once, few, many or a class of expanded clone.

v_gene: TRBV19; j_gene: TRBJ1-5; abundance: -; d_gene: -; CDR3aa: CASSMSVGGQPQHF; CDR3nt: TGTGCCAGTAGTATGTCAGTAGGGGGTCAGCCCCAGCATTTT
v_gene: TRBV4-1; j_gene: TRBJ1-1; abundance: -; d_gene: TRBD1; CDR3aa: CASSLRSGQTGLNTEAFF; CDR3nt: TGCGCCAGCAGCCTCAGGAGCGGTCAGACAGGGCTGAACACTGAAGCTTTCTTT
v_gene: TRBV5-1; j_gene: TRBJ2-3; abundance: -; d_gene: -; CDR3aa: CASSPSDTDTQYF; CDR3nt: TGCGCCAGCAGCCCGAGTGACACAGATACGCAGTATTTT
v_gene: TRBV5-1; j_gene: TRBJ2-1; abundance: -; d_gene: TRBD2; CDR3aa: CASSLQTSGGYNEQFF; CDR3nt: TGCGCCAGCAGCCTACAGACTAGCGGAGGTTACAATGAGCAGTTCTTC
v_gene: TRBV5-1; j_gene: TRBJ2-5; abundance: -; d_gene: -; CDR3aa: CASSQGWGVETQYF; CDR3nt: TGCGCCAGCAGCCAAGGGTGGGGCGTGGAGACCCAGTACTTC
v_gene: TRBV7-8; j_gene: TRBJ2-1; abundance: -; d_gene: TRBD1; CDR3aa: CASSPNRDRAYNEQFF; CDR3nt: TGTGCCAGCAGCCCCAACCGGGACAGGGCCTACAATGAGCAGTTCTTC
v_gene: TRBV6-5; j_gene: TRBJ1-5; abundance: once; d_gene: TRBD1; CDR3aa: CASKKDRVGNQPQHF; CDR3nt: TGTGCCAGCAAAAAGGACAGGGTAGGCAATCAGCCCCAGCATTTT
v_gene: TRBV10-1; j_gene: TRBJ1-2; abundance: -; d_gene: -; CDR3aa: CASSEHQGFGYTF; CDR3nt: TGCGCCAGCAGTGAGCACCAGGGGTTTGGCTACACCTTC
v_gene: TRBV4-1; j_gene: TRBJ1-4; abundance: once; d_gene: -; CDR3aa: CASSQDPGITNEKLFF; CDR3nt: TGCGCCAGCAGCCAAGACCCGGGGATTACTAATGAAAAACTGTTTTTT
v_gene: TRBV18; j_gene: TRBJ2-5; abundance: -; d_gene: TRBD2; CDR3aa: CASSLRLADQETQYF; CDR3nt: TGTGCCAGCTCACTTAGACTAGCGGATCAAGAGACCCAGTACTTC
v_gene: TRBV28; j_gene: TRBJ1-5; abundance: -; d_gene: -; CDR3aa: CASSLFGSHSNQPQHF; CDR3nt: TGTGCCAGCAGTTTATTCGGGTCACATAGCAATCAGCCCCAGCATTTT
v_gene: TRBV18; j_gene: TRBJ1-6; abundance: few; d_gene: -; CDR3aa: CASSAAALNSPLHF; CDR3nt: TGTGCCAGCTCAGCGGCGGCCCTTAATTCACCCCTCCACTTT
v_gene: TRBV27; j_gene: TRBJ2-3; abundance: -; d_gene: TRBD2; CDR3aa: CASSLLPPGLAGVGTDTQYF; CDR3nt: TGTGCCAGCAGTTTATTGCCTCCGGGACTAGCGGGAGTGGGTACAGATACGCAGTATTTT
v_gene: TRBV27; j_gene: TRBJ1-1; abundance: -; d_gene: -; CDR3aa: CANSNGRRQAVGNTEAFF; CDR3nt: TGTGCCAACTCCAATGGCCGCCGACAGGCGGTGGGGAACACTGAAGCTTTCTTT
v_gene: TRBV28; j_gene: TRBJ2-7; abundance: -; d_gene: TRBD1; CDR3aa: CASQPGQGDNEQYF; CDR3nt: TGTGCCAGTCAACCGGGACAGGGGGACAACGAGCAGTACTTC
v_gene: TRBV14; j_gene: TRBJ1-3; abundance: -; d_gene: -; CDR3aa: CASSHTGNTIYF; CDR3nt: TGTGCCAGCAGCCATACTGGAAACACCATATATTTT
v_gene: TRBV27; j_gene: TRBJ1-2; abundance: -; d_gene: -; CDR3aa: CASSLTGINYGYTF; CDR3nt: TGTGCCAGCAGTTTAACAGGGATAAACTATGGCTACACCTTC
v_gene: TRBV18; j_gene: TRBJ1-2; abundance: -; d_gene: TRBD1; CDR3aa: CASSDRVTYGYTF; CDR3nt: TGTGCCAGCTCCGACAGGGTTACCTATGGCTACACCTTC
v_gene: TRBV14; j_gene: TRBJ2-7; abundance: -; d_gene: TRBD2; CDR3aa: CASSHHLSQVAGFEQYF; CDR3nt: TGTGCCAGCAGCCATCACCTGAGCCAGGTAGCGGGTTTTGAGCAGTACTTC
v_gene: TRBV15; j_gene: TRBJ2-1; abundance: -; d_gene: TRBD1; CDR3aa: CATSRADRDPFF; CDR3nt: TGTGCCACCAGCAGAGCAGACAGGGATCCGTTCTTC